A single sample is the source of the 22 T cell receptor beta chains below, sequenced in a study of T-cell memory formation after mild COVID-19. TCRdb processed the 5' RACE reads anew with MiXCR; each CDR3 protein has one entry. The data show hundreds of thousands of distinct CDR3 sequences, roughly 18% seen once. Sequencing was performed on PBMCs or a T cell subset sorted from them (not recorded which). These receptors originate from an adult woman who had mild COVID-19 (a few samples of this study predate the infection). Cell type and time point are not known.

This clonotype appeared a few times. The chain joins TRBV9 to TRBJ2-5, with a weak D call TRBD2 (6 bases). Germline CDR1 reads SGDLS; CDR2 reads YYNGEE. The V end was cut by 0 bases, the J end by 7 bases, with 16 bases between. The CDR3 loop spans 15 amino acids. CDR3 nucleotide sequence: TGTGCCAGCAGCGTAGACTGGGGGAGGATGGGGACCCAGTACTTC. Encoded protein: CASSVDWGRMGTQYF.

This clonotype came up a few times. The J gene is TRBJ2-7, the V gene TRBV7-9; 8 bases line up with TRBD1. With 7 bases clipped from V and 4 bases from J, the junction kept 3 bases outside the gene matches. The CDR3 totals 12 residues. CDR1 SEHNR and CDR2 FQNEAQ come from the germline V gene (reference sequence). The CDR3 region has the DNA TGTGCCAGCACGGACAGGGAATACGAGCAGTACTTC. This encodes CASTDREYEQYF. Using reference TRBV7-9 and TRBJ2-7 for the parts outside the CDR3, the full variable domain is DTGVSQNPRHKITKRGQNVTFRCDPISEHNRLYWYRQTLGQGPEFLTYFQNEAQLEKSRLLSDRFSAERPKGSFSTLEIQRTEQGDSAMYLCASTDREYEQYFGPGTRLTVT.

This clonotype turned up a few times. CDR3 bases: TGCAGTGCTAGTTTCGGGGGGGCCTCCGTTAGGTACAATGAGCAGTTCTTC. Its translation: CSASFGGASVRYNEQFF. This chain uses TRBV20-1 with TRBJ2-1; 8 bases match TRBD2. This CDR3 has 17 residues. V shed 3 bases, J shed 4 bases, and the junction held 14 bases outside the gene matches. From germline, CDR1 is DFQATT and CDR2 SNEGSKA (reference sequence).

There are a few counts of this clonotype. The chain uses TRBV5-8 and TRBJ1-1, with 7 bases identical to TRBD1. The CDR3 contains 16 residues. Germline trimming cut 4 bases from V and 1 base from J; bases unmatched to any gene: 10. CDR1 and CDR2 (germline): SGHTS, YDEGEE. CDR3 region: CASSQWRGTENTEAFF. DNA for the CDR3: TGTGCCAGCAGCCAATGGCGCGGGACAGAGAACACTGAAGCTTTCTTT.

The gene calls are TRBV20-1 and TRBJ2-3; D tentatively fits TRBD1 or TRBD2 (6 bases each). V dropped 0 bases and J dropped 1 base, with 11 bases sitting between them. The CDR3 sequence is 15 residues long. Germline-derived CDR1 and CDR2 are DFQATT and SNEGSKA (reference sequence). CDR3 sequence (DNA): TGCAGTGCTAGAGAGGGGGGCTGGGGCACAGATACGCAGTATTTT. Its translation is CSAREGGWGTDTQYF.

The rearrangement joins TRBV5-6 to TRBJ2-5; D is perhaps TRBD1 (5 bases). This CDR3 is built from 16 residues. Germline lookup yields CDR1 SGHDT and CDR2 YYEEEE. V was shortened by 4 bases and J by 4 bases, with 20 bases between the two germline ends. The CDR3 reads CASSPFSQGRGETQYF. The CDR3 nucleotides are TGTGCCAGCAGCCCTTTCTCGCAGGGAAGGGGAGAGACCCAGTACTTC.

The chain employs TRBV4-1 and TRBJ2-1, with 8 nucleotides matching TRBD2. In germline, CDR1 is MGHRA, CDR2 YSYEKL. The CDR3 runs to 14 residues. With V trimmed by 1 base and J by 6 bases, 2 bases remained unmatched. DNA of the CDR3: TGCGCCAGCAGCCAAGTACTAGCGGTCAATGAGCAGTTCTTC. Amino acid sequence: CASSQVLAVNEQFF.

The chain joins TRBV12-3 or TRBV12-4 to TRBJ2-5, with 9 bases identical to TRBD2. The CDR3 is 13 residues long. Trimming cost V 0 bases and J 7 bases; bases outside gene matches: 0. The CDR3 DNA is TGTGCCAGCAGTTTAGCGCGGGGGGGGACCCAGTACTTC. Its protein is CASSLARGGTQYF.

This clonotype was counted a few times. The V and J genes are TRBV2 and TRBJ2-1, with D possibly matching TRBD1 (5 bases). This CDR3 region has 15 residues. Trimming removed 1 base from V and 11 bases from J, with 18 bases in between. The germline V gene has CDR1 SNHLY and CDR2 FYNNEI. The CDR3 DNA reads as TGTGCCAGCAGTGAAGGTGCCGGCACAGGAATCAAGCAGTTCTTC. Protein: CASSEGAGTGIKQFF.

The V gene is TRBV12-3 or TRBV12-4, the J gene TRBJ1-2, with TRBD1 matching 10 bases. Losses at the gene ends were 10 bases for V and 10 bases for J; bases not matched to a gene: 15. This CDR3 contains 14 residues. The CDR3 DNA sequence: TGTGCCAACCGTTTCGAGGGGACAGGGGACATCTACACCTTC. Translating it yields CANRFEGTGDIYTF.

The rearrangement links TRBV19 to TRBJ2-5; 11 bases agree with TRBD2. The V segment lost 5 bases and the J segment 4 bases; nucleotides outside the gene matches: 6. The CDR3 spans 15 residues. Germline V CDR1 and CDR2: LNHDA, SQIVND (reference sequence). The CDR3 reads CASSDTSGGLETQYF. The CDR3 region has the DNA TGTGCCAGTAGTGATACTAGCGGGGGTTTAGAGACCCAGTACTTC.

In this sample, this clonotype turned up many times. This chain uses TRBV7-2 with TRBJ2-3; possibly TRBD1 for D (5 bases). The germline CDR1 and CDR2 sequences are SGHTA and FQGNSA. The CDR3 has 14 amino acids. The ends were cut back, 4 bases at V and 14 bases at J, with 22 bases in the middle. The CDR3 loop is CASSYQGPLASGYF. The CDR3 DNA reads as TGTGCCAGCAGCTATCAGGGCCCCCTCGCCAGTGGGTATTTT. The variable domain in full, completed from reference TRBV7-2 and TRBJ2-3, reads GAGVSQSPSNKVTEKGKDVELRCDPISGHTALYWYRQSLGQGLEFLIYFQGNSAPDKSGLPSDRFSAERTGGSVSTLTIQRTQQEDSAVYLCASSYQGPLASGYFGPGTRLTVL.

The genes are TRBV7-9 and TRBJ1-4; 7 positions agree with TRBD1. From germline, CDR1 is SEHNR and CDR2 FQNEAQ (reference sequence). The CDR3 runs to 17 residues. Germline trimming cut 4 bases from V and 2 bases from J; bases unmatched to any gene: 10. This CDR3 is CASSSRDRGVTNEKLFF. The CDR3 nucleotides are TGTGCCAGCAGCTCCCGGGACAGAGGGGTTACTAATGAAAAACTGTTTTTT.

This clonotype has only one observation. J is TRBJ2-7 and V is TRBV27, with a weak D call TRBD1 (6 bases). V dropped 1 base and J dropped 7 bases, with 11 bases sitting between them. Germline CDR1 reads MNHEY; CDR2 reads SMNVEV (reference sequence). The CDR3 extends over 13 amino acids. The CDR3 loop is CASSLLQGREQYF. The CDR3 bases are TGTGCCAGCAGTTTATTACAGGGCCGGGAGCAGTACTTC.

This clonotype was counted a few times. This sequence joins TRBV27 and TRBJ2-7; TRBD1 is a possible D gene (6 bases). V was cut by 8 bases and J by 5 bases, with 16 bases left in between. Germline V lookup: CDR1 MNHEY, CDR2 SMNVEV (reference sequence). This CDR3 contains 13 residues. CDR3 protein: CASGNRVDHEQYF. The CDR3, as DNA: TGTGCCAGCGGTAACAGGGTGGACCACGAGCAGTACTTC.

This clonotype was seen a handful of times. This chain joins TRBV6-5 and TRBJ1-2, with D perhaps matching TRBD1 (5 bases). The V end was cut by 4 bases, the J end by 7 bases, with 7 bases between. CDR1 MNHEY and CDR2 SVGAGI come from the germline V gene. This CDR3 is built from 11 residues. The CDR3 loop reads CASSSGTGYTF. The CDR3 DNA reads TGTGCCAGCAGTTCAGGGACTGGCTACACCTTC.

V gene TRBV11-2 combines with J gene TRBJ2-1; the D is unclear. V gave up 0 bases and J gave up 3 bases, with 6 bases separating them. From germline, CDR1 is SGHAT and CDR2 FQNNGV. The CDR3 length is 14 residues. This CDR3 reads CASSLEGDYNEQFF. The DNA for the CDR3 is TGTGCCAGCAGCTTAGAGGGTGACTACAATGAGCAGTTCTTC.

CDR3 sequence reads: CASSLGGDKNIQYF. The CDR3 bases are TGTGCCAGCAGTTTAGGAGGCGACAAAAACATTCAGTACTTC. The chain combines TRBV12-3 or TRBV12-4 with TRBJ2-4; D call uncertain. The CDR3 has 14 amino acids. V was shortened by 1 base and J by 3 bases, with 7 bases between the two germline ends.

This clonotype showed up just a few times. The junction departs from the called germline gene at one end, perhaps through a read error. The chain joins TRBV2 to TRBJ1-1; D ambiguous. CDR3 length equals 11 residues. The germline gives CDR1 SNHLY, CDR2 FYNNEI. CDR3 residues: CASRPATGAFF. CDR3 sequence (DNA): TGTGCATCGAGACCGGCCACTGGAGCTTTCTTT.

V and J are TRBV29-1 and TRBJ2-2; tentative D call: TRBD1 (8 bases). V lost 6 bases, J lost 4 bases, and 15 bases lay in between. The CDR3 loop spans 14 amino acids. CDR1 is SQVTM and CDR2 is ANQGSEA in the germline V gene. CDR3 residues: CSVRTGRGTGELFF. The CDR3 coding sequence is TGCAGCGTGCGGACAGGGAGGGGCACCGGGGAGCTGTTTTTT.

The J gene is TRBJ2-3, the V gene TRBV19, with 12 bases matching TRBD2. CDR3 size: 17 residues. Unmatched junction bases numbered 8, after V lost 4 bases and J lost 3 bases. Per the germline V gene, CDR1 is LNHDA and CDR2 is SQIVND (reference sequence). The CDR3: CASSNVTSGSKTDTQYF. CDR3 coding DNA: TGTGCCAGTAGTAACGTGACTAGCGGGAGTAAGACAGATACGCAGTATTTT.

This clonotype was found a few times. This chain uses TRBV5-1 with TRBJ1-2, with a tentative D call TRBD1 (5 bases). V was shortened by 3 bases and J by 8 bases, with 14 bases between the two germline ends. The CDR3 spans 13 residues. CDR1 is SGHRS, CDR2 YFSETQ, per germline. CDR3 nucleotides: TGCGCCAGCAGCTCGGGACTCCCCCGCGGCTACACCTTC. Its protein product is CASSSGLPRGYTF.